The 8 T cell receptor beta chains given below trace back to one sample, sequenced in a study of cytomegalovirus exposure and HLA in healthy donors. The PCR ran on 60 Vbeta and 13 Jbeta primers. The repertoire was sequenced with immunoSEQ multiplex PCR; TCRdb's copy has only in-frame clones and lacks some. The sample's table shows 150,000 or so clones. The source material was PBMCs. The receptors were gathered from a woman between 50 and 59 years old in good health and CMV-seronegative.

This chain joins TRBV18 and TRBJ1-2; D possibly corresponds to TRBD1 (5 bases). Germline assignment: CDR1 KGHSH and CDR2 LQKENI. Trimming stripped 3 bases from V and 8 bases from J, with 10 bases between. This CDR3 region has 12 residues. CDR3 nucleotides: TGTGCCAGCTCACCCGACAGCCTGGGCTACACCTTC. As protein: CASSPDSLGYTF.

The chain's CDR3 is CASSPDTATNEKLFF. CDR3 nucleotide sequence: TGTGCCAGTAGCCCCGACACAGCAACTAATGAAAAACTGTTTTTT. V usage is TRBV19 and J usage is TRBJ1-4; D is undetermined. The CDR3 is made up of 15 amino acids. Germline CDR1 reads LNHDA; CDR2 reads SQIVND (reference sequence). V shed 6 bases and J shed 0 bases, with 11 bases lying between them.

This chain links TRBV15 with TRBJ1-4; no reliable D call. The V end was cut by 4 bases, the J end by 4 bases, with 10 bases between. This CDR3 region has 14 residues. Germline CDR1 and CDR2: LNHNV and YYDKDF (reference sequence). The CDR3 reads CATSISRVNEKLFF. Written as DNA, the CDR3 is TGTGCCACCAGCATCTCCCGGGTTAATGAAAAACTGTTTTTT.

The rearrangement joins TRBV30 to TRBJ2-2; D may be TRBD1 (7 bases). The germline V gene has CDR1 GTSNPN and CDR2 SVGIG (reference sequence). The CDR3 is 17 residues long. V lost 4 bases and J 2 bases, leaving 20 bases between the germline ends. In nucleotides, the CDR3 is TGTGCCTGGACAGGGGGGCCCGGGACACCTAACACCGGGGAGCTGTTTTTT. Amino acid sequence: CAWTGGPGTPNTGELFF.

V and J are TRBV7-3 and TRBJ2-4; D ambiguous. Germline V gene lookup returns CDR1 SGHTA and CDR2 FQGTGA. The CDR3 is made up of 13 amino acids. Trimming took off 4 bases at V and 9 bases at J, with 13 bases between the two ends. CDR3 residues: CASSSNLAGIQYF. The CDR3 nucleotides read TGTGCCAGCAGCTCTAACTTAGCTGGCATTCAGTACTTC.

The V gene is TRBV5-1, the J gene TRBJ1-4; D gene unclear. Trimming removed 7 bases at V and 3 bases at J, with 10 bases between. This CDR3 has 13 amino acids. Germline lookup yields CDR1 SGHRS and CDR2 YFSETQ. This CDR3 is CASRGGPNEKLFF. The CDR3 DNA reads TGCGCCAGCCGGGGTGGGCCTAATGAAAAACTGTTTTTT.

The rearrangement joins TRBV18 to TRBJ2-5; 12 bases agree with TRBD2. This CDR3 comprises 18 residues. CDR1 is KGHSH, CDR2 LQKENI, per germline. The ends lost 0 bases at V and 5 bases at J; junction bases unmatched: 10. CDR3 region: CASSPPLRTSGGLETQYF. CDR3 sequence (DNA): TGTGCCAGCTCACCACCGCTTCGTACTAGCGGGGGGCTGGAGACCCAGTACTTC.

The chain recombines TRBV9 with TRBJ2-2, with D tentatively TRBD1 (6 bases). V was clipped by 5 bases and J by 5 bases, with 7 bases between them. Germline V gene lookup returns CDR1 SGDLS and CDR2 YYNGEE. This CDR3 region has 12 residues. CDR3 loop: CASRQGTGELFF. CDR3 nucleotide sequence: TGTGCCAGCAGACAGGGAACCGGGGAGCTGTTTTTT. Supplemented by reference TRBV9 and TRBJ2-2, the full variable domain reads DSGVTQTPKHLITATGQRVTLRCSPRSGDLSVYWYQQSLDQGLQFLIQYYNGEERAKGNILERFSAQQFPDLHSELNLSSLELGDSALYFCASRQGTGELFFGEGSRLTVL.